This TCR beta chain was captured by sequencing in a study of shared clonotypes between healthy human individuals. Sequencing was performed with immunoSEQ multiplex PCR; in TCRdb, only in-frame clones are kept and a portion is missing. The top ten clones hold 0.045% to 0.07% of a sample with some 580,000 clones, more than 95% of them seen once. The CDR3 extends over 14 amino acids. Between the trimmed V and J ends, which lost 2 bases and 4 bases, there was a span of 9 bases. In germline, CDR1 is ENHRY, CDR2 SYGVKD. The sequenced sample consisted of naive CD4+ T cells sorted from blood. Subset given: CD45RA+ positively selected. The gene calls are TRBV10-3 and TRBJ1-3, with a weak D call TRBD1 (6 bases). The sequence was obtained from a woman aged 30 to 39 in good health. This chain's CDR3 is CAISETGTGNTIYF. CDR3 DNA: TGTGCCATCAGTGAGACAGGGACCGGAAACACCATATATTTT.